This TCR beta chain is from a study of blood T cell repertoires in COVID-19 (dated by TCRdb to 2019 to 2021). Background for the entire study: Samples covering the acute and convalescent phases of COVID-19 were provided by collaborators in the United States, Italy and Spain. The material from the prospective study consisted of cDNA or gDNA derived from T cells, B-cell-depleted T cells, or PBMCs. Subjects who had been exposed to COVID-19, were actively infected with it, or had recovered from it provided the deeply sampled blood TCRbeta repertoires that made up the dataset. The repertoires were made available in a free public database intended to serve as a resource for research on the immune response to SARS-CoV-2. The samples were drawn from two sources: the first 160 participants of the ongoing ImmuneRACE study, and over 1,000 subjects contributed by 6 global collaborators. The sample metadata nearly always contained a de-identified subject ID, COVID-19 status, age in years and sex. Where available, HLA class I and class II types were taken from metadata supplied by the sample provider and were not determined by assay-based typing. Findings and caveats that apply to the study as a whole: The amount of clinical and demographic metadata varied by source and participant and was provided uncurated.

TCRbeta CDR3 regions were amplified from genomic DNA using the immunoSEQ Assay, a bias-controlled multiplex PCR. In the original analysis: Within the assay, amplification of reference gene primers was used to estimate how many nucleated cells each sample contained. Sequence reads were collapsed and filtered to measure the absolute abundance of every unique TCRbeta CDR3 rearrangement. For each sample, productive Simpson clonality was calculated as the square root of Simpson's diversity index across productive rearrangements. As stored in TCRdb, this immuneACCESS dataset retains in-frame rearrangements with V and J assigned. A fraction of the clones does not appear; measured against another copy, unresolved V genes explain less than half of the discrepancy, and the remainder lacks a known reason. V, J and clone size are taken as reported in that table, and D and trimming were inferred from the DNA itself. Across this sample there are under 55,000 clones, with 90% seen only once. The ten largest clones take up more than 3% of the sample.

Each collaborating institution followed its own protocols to collect whole blood in K2EDTA tubes. Collaborator samples were shipped for TCRbeta analysis as frozen whole blood, isolated PBMCs, or DNA extracted from either sample type. This clone was observed once. The specificity of this receptor is unknown. One base away there is no much larger clone; base qualities are not given. Sequences were obtained from peripheral blood. The TCR originated in a human donor in a cohort sampled during active COVID-19.

In nucleotides, the sequence is TGTGCCAGCAGTGAATGGGACAACTCACCCCTCCACTTT. Its protein is CASSEWDNSPLHF. Here the chain combines TRBV6-1 and TRBJ1-6, with TRBD1 as a weak D call on 6 bases. CDR1 and CDR2 are drawn from the germline V gene: MNHNS, SASEGT. V is shortened by 2 bases, J by 10 bases, and the region joining them spans 9 bases. The CDR3 covers 13 residues, taking in both the cysteine and the phenylalanine. Only the CDR3 DNA stays, 39 bases, in frame from base 1.